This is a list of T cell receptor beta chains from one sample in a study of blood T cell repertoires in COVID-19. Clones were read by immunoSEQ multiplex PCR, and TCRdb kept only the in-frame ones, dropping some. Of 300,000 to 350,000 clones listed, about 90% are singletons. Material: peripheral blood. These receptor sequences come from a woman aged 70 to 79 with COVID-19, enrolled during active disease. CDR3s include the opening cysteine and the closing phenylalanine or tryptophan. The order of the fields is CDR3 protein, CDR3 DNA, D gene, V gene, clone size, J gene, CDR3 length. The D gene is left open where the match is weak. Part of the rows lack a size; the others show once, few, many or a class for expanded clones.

CDR3 protein: CASSGDFQPQHF
CDR3 DNA: TGTGCCAGCAGTGGGGACTTCCAGCCCCAGCATTTT
D gene: -
V gene: TRBV6-6
clone size: once
J gene: TRBJ1-5
CDR3 length: 12

CDR3 protein: CASSIDLTPRIAFF
CDR3 DNA: TGTGCCAGTAGTATAGATCTGACACCAAGGATTGCTTTCTTT
D gene: -
V gene: TRBV19
clone size: -
J gene: TRBJ1-1
CDR3 length: 14

CDR3 protein: CASSAPTDTQYF
CDR3 DNA: TGTGCCAGCAGCGCCCCAACAGATACGCAGTATTTT
D gene: -
V gene: TRBV9
clone size: -
J gene: TRBJ2-3
CDR3 length: 12

CDR3 protein: CASSLAPSGGQETQYF
CDR3 DNA: TGTGCCAGCAGCTTAGCGCCTAGCGGGGGCCAAGAGACCCAGTACTTC
D gene: TRBD2
V gene: TRBV7-2
clone size: -
J gene: TRBJ2-5
CDR3 length: 16

CDR3 protein: CASSPPSRAQHF
CDR3 DNA: TGTGCCAGCAGTCCTCCCAGTCGGGCCCAGCATTTT
D gene: -
V gene: TRBV28
clone size: few
J gene: TRBJ1-5
CDR3 length: 12

CDR3 protein: CASSQTGPGGGYTF
CDR3 DNA: TGTGCCAGCAGTCAAACAGGGCCTGGCGGTGGCTACACCTTC
D gene: -
V gene: TRBV3-1/TRBV3-2
clone size: -
J gene: TRBJ1-2
CDR3 length: 14

CDR3 protein: CASSFRVLNTEAFF
CDR3 DNA: TGTGCCAGCAGTTTCCGGGTCTTGAACACTGAAGCTTTCTTT
D gene: -
V gene: TRBV11-2
clone size: -
J gene: TRBJ1-1
CDR3 length: 14

CDR3 protein: CASGLGGGSSYEQYF
CDR3 DNA: TGTGCTAGTGGTTTGGGCGGGGGGAGCTCCTACGAGCAGTACTTC
D gene: TRBD2
V gene: TRBV12-5
clone size: once
J gene: TRBJ2-7
CDR3 length: 15

CDR3 protein: CASSVREPYNEQFF
CDR3 DNA: TGTGCCAGCAGCGTAAGGGAGCCCTACAATGAGCAGTTCTTC
D gene: -
V gene: TRBV9
clone size: -
J gene: TRBJ2-1
CDR3 length: 14

CDR3 protein: CASSTLAGGPSDTQYF
CDR3 DNA: TGTGCCAGCTCAACCCTAGCGGGGGGGCCGTCAGATACGCAGTATTTT
D gene: TRBD2
V gene: TRBV18
clone size: -
J gene: TRBJ2-3
CDR3 length: 16

CDR3 protein: CASSANTGDTEAFF
CDR3 DNA: TGTGCCAGCAGCGCTAATACAGGGGACACTGAAGCTTTCTTT
D gene: TRBD1
V gene: TRBV7-6
clone size: few
J gene: TRBJ1-1
CDR3 length: 14

CDR3 protein: CASSPRLGETQYF
CDR3 DNA: TGTGCCAGCAGCCCACGACTAGGAGAGACCCAGTACTTC
D gene: -
V gene: TRBV7-9
clone size: -
J gene: TRBJ2-5
CDR3 length: 13

CDR3 protein: CASSWGQGSGNTIYF
CDR3 DNA: TGTGCCAGCAGCTGGGGACAGGGGAGCGGAAACACCATATATTTT
D gene: TRBD1
V gene: TRBV7-2
clone size: -
J gene: TRBJ1-3
CDR3 length: 15

CDR3 protein: CASSPFGVSYYEQYF
CDR3 DNA: TGTGCCAGCAGCCCGTTCGGGGTCTCCTACTACGAGCAGTACTTC
D gene: -
V gene: TRBV9
clone size: -
J gene: TRBJ2-7
CDR3 length: 15

CDR3 protein: CASSDLLARVRNEQFF
CDR3 DNA: TGTGCCAGCAGCGACCTGCTTGCCAGGGTAAGGAATGAGCAGTTCTTC
D gene: -
V gene: TRBV7-2
clone size: -
J gene: TRBJ2-1
CDR3 length: 16

CDR3 protein: CASSLAVRELTDTQYF
CDR3 DNA: TGTGCCAGCAGCTTGGCCGTGCGGGAACTCACAGATACGCAGTATTTT
D gene: -
V gene: TRBV5-4
clone size: -
J gene: TRBJ2-3
CDR3 length: 16

CDR3 protein: CASSPMQGVEKLFF
CDR3 DNA: TGTGCCAGCTCACCAATGCAGGGGGTTGAAAAACTGTTTTTT
D gene: TRBD1
V gene: TRBV18
clone size: -
J gene: TRBJ1-4
CDR3 length: 14

CDR3 protein: CASSIGSGAITDTQYF
CDR3 DNA: TGTGCCAGTAGTATAGGGAGCGGGGCGATCACAGATACGCAGTATTTT
D gene: TRBD2
V gene: TRBV19
clone size: -
J gene: TRBJ2-3
CDR3 length: 16